This TCR beta chain was found in a study of patients and donors after allogeneic stem cell transplantation. TCRdb passed the RT-PCR reads through MiXCR, listing each CDR3 protein once. Here the sample spans 400,000 to 450,000 distinct CDR3 sequences, about a sixth being singletons. This clonotype was seen repeatedly, ten times or more. CDR3 length: 18 residues. Germline V CDR1 and CDR2: MGHRA, YSYEKL. V was pared by 0 bases and J by 0 bases, with 12 bases between. The source of this sequence is a human donor who was either an allogeneic HSCT recipient or a stem cell or donor lymphocyte infusion donor (not recorded which). It is not recorded whose cells these are; they may come from a transplant donor. This rearrangement joins TRBV4-1 to TRBJ2-6, with a weak D call TRBD1 (6 bases). Sequencing input: blood, either unsorted or a sorted T cell fraction (not recorded which). The DNA of the CDR3 is TGCGCCAGCAGCCAAGATGGCTTAGGGGGCTCTGGGGCCAACGTCCTGACTTTC. Translating gives CASSQDGLGGSGANVLTF.